A single sample gave rise to the 27 T cell receptor beta chains below, sequenced in a study of blood T cell repertoires in COVID-19. Clones were sequenced by immunoSEQ multiplex PCR, and TCRdb holds only the in-frame ones, with some missing. The sample lists approximately 340,000 clones; around 90% were seen once. Source material: peripheral blood. The receptors were gathered from a man younger than 40 with COVID-19, enrolled during active disease.

This rearrangement joins TRBV27 to TRBJ1-1, with a possible D match to TRBD1 (6 bases). Germline V gene data show CDR1 as MNHEY and CDR2 as SMNVEV (reference sequence). Trimming left V 4 bases short and J 1 base short, with 7 bases between. There are 13 residues in the CDR3. Here the CDR3 reads CASSYRENTEAFF. The CDR3 DNA follows: TGTGCCAGCAGTTACAGGGAGAACACTGAAGCTTTCTTT.

This clone was seen more than once but under ten times. This chain links TRBV11-3 with TRBJ2-2; the D is unclear. This CDR3 has 15 amino acids. Germline V gives CDR1 SGHNT, CDR2 YENEEA. Trimming pared 0 bases from V and 2 bases from J, leaving 7 bases between. The CDR3 nucleotides read TGTGCCAGCAGCTTAGAGTACAGAAACACCGGGGAGCTGTTTTTT. This translates into CASSLEYRNTGELFF.

With respect to this clone: This sample also contains other DNA sequences that code for the same CDR3. The chain is built from TRBV19 and TRBJ2-3, with D maybe TRBD1 (6 bases). The CDR3 loop spans 15 amino acids. Germline V gene lookup returns CDR1 LNHDA and CDR2 SQIVND (reference sequence). V was cut by 6 bases and J by 2 bases, with 15 bases left in between. This chain's CDR3 is CASSIGTTNTDTQYF. CDR3 coding DNA: TGTGCCAGTAGCATCGGGACAACTAACACAGATACGCAGTATTTT.

The rearrangement joins TRBV27 to TRBJ2-2; 11 bases agree with TRBD2. CDR3 length equals 17 residues. Germline V gene sequence: CDR1 MNHEY, CDR2 SMNVEV (reference sequence). V lost 2 bases and J lost 6; bases outside the gene matches: 8. CDR3 nucleotide sequence: TGTGCCAGCAGTTTAATTACTAGCGGGAGAACGTCCGGGGAGCTGTTTTTT. Translating it yields CASSLITSGRTSGELFF.

The CDR3 nucleotides are TGTGCCAGCAGCTTGGTGCGCGGGGGGTACAATGAGCAGTTCTTC. It translates to CASSLVRGGYNEQFF. The chain couples TRBV5-6 to TRBJ2-1, with 8 bases aligning to TRBD2. The V gene's germline CDR1 is SGHDT and CDR2 YYEEEE. The CDR3 is made up of 15 amino acids. V was clipped by 0 bases and J by 4 bases; unmatched bases: 3. Full variable domain (outside the CDR3, taken from reference TRBV5-6 and TRBJ2-1): DAGVTQSPTHLIKTRGQQVTLRCSPKSGHDTVSWYQQALGQGPQFIFQYYEEEERQRGNFPDRFSGHQFPNYSSELNVNALLLGDSALYLCASSLVRGGYNEQFFGPGTRLTVL.

The chain carries TRBV27 and TRBJ1-2, with 10 bases aligning to TRBD1. The CDR3 length is 16 residues. J was trimmed by 7 bases and V by 2 bases; bases with no gene match: 10. Germline-derived CDR1 and CDR2 are MNHEY and SMNVEV (reference sequence). CDR3 DNA sequence: TGTGCCAGCAGTTTACAAGGGACAGGGGCTATAGGTGGCTACACCTTC. Translating it yields CASSLQGTGAIGGYTF.

The chain has TRBV2 and TRBJ2-5, with D unresolved. Germline CDR1 SNHLY, CDR2 FYNNEI. V shed 5 bases and J shed 7 bases, with 11 bases lying between them. The CDR3 consists of 12 residues. The CDR3 sequence: CASSRVDRTQYF. Written as DNA, the CDR3 is TGTGCCAGCAGTCGTGTAGATAGGACCCAGTACTTC.

V gene TRBV18 combines with J gene TRBJ2-1; D is uncertain. V lost 5 bases and J lost 0, with 8 bases in between. The CDR3 is made up of 14 amino acids. The germline V gene encodes CDR1 KGHSH and CDR2 LQKENI. CDR3 in DNA: TGTGCCAGCTCAGGAGTTGCCTCCTACAATGAGCAGTTCTTC. It encodes CASSGVASYNEQFF.

The rearrangement links TRBV6-5 to TRBJ1-1; weak D call: TRBD1 (5 bases). The CDR3 totals 15 residues. Germline V gene data show CDR1 as MNHEY and CDR2 as SVGAGI. Trimming removed 0 bases from V and 3 bases from J, with 11 bases in between. DNA of the CDR3: TGTGCCAGCAGTTACTCGGAGGGGAGGCACACTGAAGCTTTCTTT. Protein sequence: CASSYSEGRHTEAFF.

The J gene is TRBJ2-1, the V gene TRBV6-2 or TRBV6-3, with D tentatively TRBD1 (6 bases). V lost 7 bases and J lost 6, with 13 bases in between. This CDR3 has 13 residues. In germline, CDR1 is MNHEY, CDR2 SVGEGT. The CDR3 nucleotides read TGTGCCAGCACCCCGGGACAAAGCAATGAGCAGTTCTTC. Translated: CASTPGQSNEQFF.

The rearrangement joins TRBV7-3 to TRBJ1-1; D is possibly TRBD1 (5 bases). Germline V gene data show CDR1 as SGHTA and CDR2 as FQGTGA. V lost 5 bases and J lost 2, with 9 bases in between. The CDR3 is 13 residues long. CDR3 DNA sequence: TGTGCCAGCAGCACCCAGGGTAACACTGAAGCTTTCTTT. Translating gives CASSTQGNTEAFF.

The gene calls are TRBV6-5 and TRBJ2-3; 8 nucleotides align to TRBD2. CDR3 length equals 15 residues. V was clipped by 6 bases and J by 5 bases; unmatched bases: 10. Germline loops: CDR1 MNHEY, CDR2 SVGAGI. This CDR3 is CASRLGGATVDTQYF. The CDR3 region has the DNA TGTGCCAGCAGGCTCGGGGGGGCCACTGTAGATACGCAGTATTTT.

V is TRBV7-3 and J is TRBJ2-1, with a possible D match to TRBD2 (6 bases). V shed 1 base and J shed 0 bases, with 19 bases lying between them. Germline CDR1 SGHTA, CDR2 FQGTGA. This CDR3 has 19 amino acids. CDR3 region: CASSLNSHGSGFSYNEQFF. The CDR3 region has the DNA TGTGCCAGCAGCTTAAACTCCCACGGTAGCGGCTTCTCCTACAATGAGCAGTTCTTC.

V is TRBV7-2 and J is TRBJ1-1, with D possibly being TRBD1 (6 bases). The CDR3 length is 14 residues. Germline CDR1 SGHTA, CDR2 FQGNSA. V gave up 5 bases and J gave up 1 base, with 11 bases separating them. The CDR3 sequence is CASSVDRQNTEAFF. In DNA, the CDR3 is TGTGCCAGCAGCGTAGACAGGCAGAACACTGAAGCTTTCTTT.

V usage is TRBV7-2 and J usage is TRBJ2-7; D unclear. This CDR3 comprises 15 residues. The germline gives CDR1 SGHTA, CDR2 FQGNSA. V gave up 0 bases and J gave up 0 bases, with 9 bases separating them. This chain's CDR3 is CASSLARLVSYEQYF. DNA for the CDR3: TGTGCCAGCAGCTTAGCGAGGCTAGTCTCCTACGAGCAGTACTTC.

This chain connects TRBV5-8 to TRBJ2-5; the match to TRBD2 covers 8 bases. CDR1 SGHTS and CDR2 YDEGEE come from the germline V gene. This CDR3 comprises 17 residues. Unmatched junction bases numbered 11, after V lost 2 bases and J lost 2 bases. The chain's CDR3 is CASSLGYSGGTQETQYF. In nucleotides, the CDR3 is TGTGCCAGCAGCTTAGGGTACAGCGGGGGAACACAAGAGACCCAGTACTTC.

This chain links TRBV9 with TRBJ1-4; no clear D gene. CDR3 length: 13 residues. Trimming removed 0 bases from V and 5 bases from J, with 5 bases in between. The germline V gene encodes CDR1 SGDLS and CDR2 YYNGEE. CDR3 bases: TGTGCCAGCAGCGTAGCCGGGAATGAAAAACTGTTTTTT. This encodes CASSVAGNEKLFF.

The rearrangement uses TRBV27 and TRBJ2-3, with D maybe TRBD2 (6 bases). Germline V gives CDR1 MNHEY, CDR2 SMNVEV (reference sequence). There are 19 residues in the CDR3. The V and J ends lost 5 bases and 3 bases respectively, with 27 bases between them. CDR3 in amino acids: CASSLDSEQAGGSTDTQYF. The CDR3 DNA follows: TGTGCCAGCAGTCTCGACAGCGAACAAGCGGGTGGCTCTACAGATACGCAGTATTTT.

This clone was observed a single time. The genes are TRBV28 and TRBJ2-7, with 9 bases aligning to TRBD1. CDR1 and CDR2 (germline): MDHEN, SYDVKM. The CDR3 loop spans 14 amino acids. Losses at the gene ends were 4 bases for V and 2 bases for J; bases not matched to a gene: 3. CDR3 in DNA: TGTGCCAGCAGTTCAAGGACAGGGGCCTACGAGCAGTACTTC. This encodes CASSSRTGAYEQYF.

This clone was observed once. V gene TRBV11-2 combines with J gene TRBJ1-6, with D unresolved. This CDR3 has 13 residues. The germline V gene encodes CDR1 SGHAT and CDR2 FQNNGV. Trimming pared 5 bases from V and 12 bases from J, leaving 14 bases between. The CDR3 DNA sequence: TGTGCCAGCAGCAAATCGGTCGGAGGACCCCTCCACTTT. It codes for CASSKSVGGPLHF.

The chain joins TRBV6-5 to TRBJ2-1, with 14 bases lining up with TRBD2. J gave up 10 bases and V 7 bases, and 9 bases lay outside the gene matches. CDR3 length: 15 residues. CDR1 and CDR2 (germline): MNHEY, SVGAGI. The CDR3 DNA is TGTGCCAGCACCCAATCGGGACTAGCGGGAGACGAGCAGTTCTTC. Translating it yields CASTQSGLAGDEQFF.

The chain couples TRBV28 to TRBJ1-2; 10 positions match TRBD1. From germline, CDR1 is MDHEN and CDR2 SYDVKM. The CDR3 consists of 17 residues. Losses at the gene ends were 5 bases for V and 2 bases for J; bases not matched to a gene: 11. Here the CDR3 reads CASSSVVQGQGNYGYTF. The CDR3 DNA is TGTGCCAGCAGTAGCGTAGTCCAGGGACAGGGGAACTATGGCTACACCTTC.

The rearrangement uses TRBV28 and TRBJ2-5; 8 bases are shared with TRBD1. Germline assignment: CDR1 MDHEN and CDR2 SYDVKM. Trimming cost V 4 bases and J 5 bases; bases outside gene matches: 15. The CDR3 consists of 17 residues. The CDR3 loop reads CASSYIGQGGDWETQYF. The CDR3 bases are TGTGCCAGCAGTTATATAGGACAGGGCGGAGATTGGGAGACCCAGTACTTC.

This clone is a singleton in its sample. The chain's CDR3 is CASRVEGLNIQYF. The CDR3 DNA reads as TGTGCCAGCAGGGTTGAGGGTTTAAACATTCAGTACTTC. The chain recombines TRBV2 with TRBJ2-4; D possibly corresponds to TRBD2 (5 bases). The germline CDR1 and CDR2 sequences are SNHLY and FYNNEI. V was cut by 6 bases and J by 6 bases, with 12 bases left in between. This CDR3 contains 13 residues.

The V gene is TRBV7-3, the J gene TRBJ1-1; weak D call: TRBD1 (5 bases). The CDR3 loop spans 14 amino acids. Germline loops: CDR1 SGHTA, CDR2 FQGTGA. Trimming cost V 2 bases and J 4 bases, with 11 bases left between them. In DNA form, the CDR3 reads TGTGCCAGCAGCTTAGGAGGGGTGGGCACTGAAGCTTTCTTT. Its translation: CASSLGGVGTEAFF.

The DNA for the CDR3 is TGTGCCAGCTCACCACCAGGGGTTACGGAGACCCAGTACTTC. Translation: CASSPPGVTETQYF. This chain links TRBV18 with TRBJ2-5, with D maybe TRBD1 (5 bases). This CDR3 spans 14 amino acids. With 0 bases removed from V and 5 bases from J, the gap between germline ends came to 10 bases. The V gene's germline CDR1 is KGHSH and CDR2 LQKENI.

This clone was detected a few times. This sequence joins TRBV28 and TRBJ1-6; 8 bases match TRBD1. The J segment lost 6 bases and the V segment lost 6 bases, leaving 4 bases of the junction unmatched. The CDR3 runs 14 residues. Germline lookup yields CDR1 MDHEN and CDR2 SYDVKM. CDR3 loop: CASRTGQGNSPLHF. In DNA form, the CDR3 reads TGTGCCAGCAGGACCGGACAGGGTAATTCACCCCTCCACTTT.